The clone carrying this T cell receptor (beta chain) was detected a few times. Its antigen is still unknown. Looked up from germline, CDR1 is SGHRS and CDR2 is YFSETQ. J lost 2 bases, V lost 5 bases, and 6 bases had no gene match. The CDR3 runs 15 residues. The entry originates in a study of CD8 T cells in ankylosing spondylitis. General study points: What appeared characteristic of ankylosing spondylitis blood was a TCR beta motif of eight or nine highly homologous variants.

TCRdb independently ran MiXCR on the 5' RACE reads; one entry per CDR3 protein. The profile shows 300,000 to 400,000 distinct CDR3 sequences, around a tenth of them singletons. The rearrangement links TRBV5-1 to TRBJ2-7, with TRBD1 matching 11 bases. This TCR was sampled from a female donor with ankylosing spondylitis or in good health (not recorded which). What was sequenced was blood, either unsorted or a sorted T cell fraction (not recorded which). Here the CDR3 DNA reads TGCGCCAGCAGGCAAGGACAGGGGGCTCCCTACGAGCAGTACTTC. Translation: CASRQGQGAPYEQYF. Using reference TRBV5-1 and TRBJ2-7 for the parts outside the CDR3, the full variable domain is KAGVTQTPRYLIKTRGQQVTLSCSPISGHRSVSWYQQTPGQGLQFLFEYFSETQRNKGNFPGRFSGRQFSNSRSEMNVSTLELGDSALYLCASRQGQGAPYEQYFGPGTRLTVT.